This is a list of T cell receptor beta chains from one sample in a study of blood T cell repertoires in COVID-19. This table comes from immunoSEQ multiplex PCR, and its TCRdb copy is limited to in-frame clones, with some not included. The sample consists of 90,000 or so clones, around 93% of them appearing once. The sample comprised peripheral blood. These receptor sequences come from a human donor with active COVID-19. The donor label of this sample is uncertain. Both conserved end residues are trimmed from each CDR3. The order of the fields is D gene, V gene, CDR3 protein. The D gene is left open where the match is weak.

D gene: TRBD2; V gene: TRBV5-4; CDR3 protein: ASSPGLAGGPQETQY
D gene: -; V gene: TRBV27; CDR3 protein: ASSFSRDLAPLH
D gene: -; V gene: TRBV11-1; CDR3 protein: ASSMDTSYEQY
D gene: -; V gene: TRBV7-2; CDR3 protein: ASSSDLYYGYT
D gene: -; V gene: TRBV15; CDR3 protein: ATSRDYGGVGTGELF
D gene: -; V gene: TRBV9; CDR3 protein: ASSVGPRSYGYT
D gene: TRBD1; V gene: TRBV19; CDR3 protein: ASGYTGVTGELF
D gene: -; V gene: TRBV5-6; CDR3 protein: ASSRSSPGRADTQY
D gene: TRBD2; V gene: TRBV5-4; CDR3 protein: ASSPGLAGLKETQY
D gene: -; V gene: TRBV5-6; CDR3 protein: ASSLAWGQNYNEQF
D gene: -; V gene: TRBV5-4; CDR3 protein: ASRPRGGDTEAF
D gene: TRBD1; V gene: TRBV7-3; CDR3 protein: ASSPVSGGGELF
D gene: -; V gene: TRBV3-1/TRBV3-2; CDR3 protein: ASSHLGGQEEAF
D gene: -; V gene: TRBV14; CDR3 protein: ASSQDPPGRGTQY
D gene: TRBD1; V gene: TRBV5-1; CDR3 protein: ASSSQTGLYNSPLH
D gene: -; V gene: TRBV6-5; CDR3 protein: ASTGGSGNTIY
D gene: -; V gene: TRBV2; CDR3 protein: ASNSPEGRAEAF
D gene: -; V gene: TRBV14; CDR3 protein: ASRGDWITYEQY
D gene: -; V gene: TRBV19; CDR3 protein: ASSPGGISGYT
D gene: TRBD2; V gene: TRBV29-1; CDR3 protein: SVGPGTSGEADEQF
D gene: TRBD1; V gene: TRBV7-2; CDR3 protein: ASSLSTGNEQY
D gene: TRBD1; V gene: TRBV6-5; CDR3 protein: ASSYRQGRNSPLH